This TCR beta chain was identified during a study of CXCR3-negative and CXCR3-positive naive CD8 T cells. Across the whole study: There were 140 million or so TRB reads altogether, and each library had about 1.5 +/- 0.3 million of them. General study points: CXCR3-negative naive cells had less hydrophobic TRB CDR3s than did CXCR3-positive naive cells.

Remarks on this clonotype: Its antigen is unknown.

This CDR3 contains 17 residues. Germline-derived CDR1 and CDR2 are SEHNR and FQNEAQ (reference sequence). The TRB cDNA libraries were prepared by 5' RACE with UMI labels. TCRdb reprocessed the 5' RACE reads and stores each CDR3 protein as one record, lacking DNA. The sample totals some 120,000 distinct CDR3 sequences. Naive CD8+ T cells showed a CD45RO-CCR7+CD27+CD95- phenotype. The chain couples TRBV7-9 to TRBJ1-1; TCRdb reports TRBD1, a call that lacks DNA to check it against. This receptor was obtained from a human donor in good health. Some clones in this sample may be carry-over from other donors' samples. The sample taken for sequencing was naive CXCR3+ CD8+ T cells from blood. Stated subset: CD45RO-CCR7+CD27+CD95- naive CD8+ T cells expressing CXCR3 (TNR3+). CDR3 loop: CASSLLGGSKENTEAFF.